A single sample gave rise to the 10 T cell receptor beta chains below, sequenced in a study of blood T cell repertoires in COVID-19. The method was immunoSEQ multiplex PCR; TCRdb's version includes in-frame clones alone and lacks a portion of them. In the table there are approximately 250,000 clones, more than 80% of which are singletons. The material sequenced was peripheral blood. The receptors originated from a human donor in a cohort sampled during active COVID-19.

This chain joins TRBV5-1 and TRBJ2-1, with 9 bases lining up with TRBD1. V was clipped by 4 bases and J by 1 base; unmatched bases: 3. The CDR3 has 15 residues. Per the germline V gene, CDR1 is SGHRS and CDR2 is YFSETQ. The CDR3 DNA is TGCGCCAGCAGCATGGACAGGGGTTCCTACAATGAGCAGTTCTTC. The encoded protein is CASSMDRGSYNEQFF.

V usage is TRBV6-5 and J usage is TRBJ2-1; D ambiguous. CDR1 is MNHEY, CDR2 SVGAGI, per germline. Trimming stripped 6 bases from V and 4 bases from J, with 16 bases between. The CDR3 consists of 15 residues. The CDR3 loop is CASRSLSYGYNEQFF. For the CDR3, the DNA is TGTGCCAGCAGGTCCCTCTCGTACGGGTACAATGAGCAGTTCTTC.

The V and J genes are TRBV9 and TRBJ2-5, with 8 bases lining up with TRBD2. V lost 0 bases, J lost 4 bases, and 5 bases stayed unmatched. Germline V gene lookup returns CDR1 SGDLS and CDR2 YYNGEE. The CDR3 is 15 amino acids. DNA for the CDR3: TGTGCCAGCAGCGTAGCGGGAGGGAATGGAGAGACCCAGTACTTC. Its protein product is CASSVAGGNGETQYF. The full variable domain, with the rest looked up from reference TRBV9 and TRBJ2-5, is DSGVTQTPKHLITATGQRVTLRCSPRSGDLSVYWYQQSLDQGLQFLIQYYNGEERAKGNILERFSAQQFPDLHSELNLSSLELGDSALYFCASSVAGGNGETQYFGPGTRLLVL.

CDR3 sequence (DNA): TGTGCCAGCAGCGCCAGTCTCGGGACAGACCTTACCGGGGAGCTGTTTTTT. It encodes CASSASLGTDLTGELFF. This chain joins TRBV9 and TRBJ2-2, with 7 bases fitting TRBD1. This CDR3 contains 17 residues. J gave up 5 bases and V 3 bases, and 13 bases lay outside the gene matches. The germline V gene has CDR1 SGDLS and CDR2 YYNGEE.

The chain has TRBV18 and TRBJ1-2, with D tentatively TRBD1 (5 bases). Germline V gives CDR1 KGHSH, CDR2 LQKENI. There are 13 residues in the CDR3. V was pared by 3 bases and J by 9 bases, with 14 bases between. Here the CDR3 reads CASSPFRDPCYTF. The CDR3 bases are TGTGCCAGCTCACCGTTCAGGGATCCTTGCTACACCTTC.

This clone was found once. The chain links TRBV9 to TRBJ2-3; a possible D gene is TRBD2 (5 bases). Germline CDR1 is SGDLS and CDR2 is YYNGEE. The CDR3 consists of 17 residues. Trimming took 0 bases from V and 1 from J, leaving 15 bases between them. CDR3 sequence (DNA): TGTGCCAGCAGCGTAGCCGTATTGGGGAGTGGCACAGATACGCAGTATTTT. Protein product: CASSVAVLGSGTDTQYF.

This clone has only one observation. The chain has TRBV30 and TRBJ1-5; no clear D. V was trimmed by 2 bases and J by 9 bases, leaving 8 bases between them. From germline, CDR1 is GTSNPN and CDR2 SVGIG (reference sequence). This CDR3 region has 11 residues. Here the CDR3 reads CAWSNLGPQHF. CDR3 nucleotides: TGTGCCTGGAGTAACCTAGGGCCCCAGCATTTT.

V gene TRBV28 combines with J gene TRBJ1-5, with D perhaps matching TRBD1 (5 bases). The CDR3 is made up of 14 amino acids. From germline, CDR1 is MDHEN and CDR2 SYDVKM. V lost 4 bases to trimming and J lost 4 bases, with 11 bases between them. Here the CDR3 DNA reads TGTGCCAGCAGTTGGGGCGCTCAGAATCAGCCCCAGCATTTT. Translating gives CASSWGAQNQPQHF.

The V call is TRBV4-2, the J call TRBJ1-1; no clear D gene. In germline, CDR1 is LGHNA, CDR2 YNFKEQ. The V gene lost 1 base and the J gene lost 6 bases, with 6 bases spanning the gap. This CDR3 contains 12 residues. CDR3 loop: CASSQGASEAFF. The CDR3 DNA follows: TGTGCCAGCAGCCAAGGGGCTTCTGAAGCTTTCTTT.

V is TRBV5-8 and J is TRBJ2-2; 7 bases map to TRBD1. The CDR3 sequence is 14 residues long. Per the germline V gene, CDR1 is SGHTS and CDR2 is YDEGEE. V shed 3 bases and J 8 bases; nucleotides not matched to a gene: 7. This CDR3 is CASSYRDSTGELFF. The CDR3 DNA follows: TGTGCCAGCAGCTACCGGGACAGTACTGGGGAGCTGTTTTTT. Looking up the rest from reference TRBV5-8 and TRBJ2-2 gives the full variable domain: EAGVTQSPTHLIKTRGQQATLRCSPISGHTSVYWYQQALGLGLQFLLWYDEGEERNRGNFPPRFSGRQFPNYSSELNVNALELEDSALYLCASSYRDSTGELFFGEGSRLTVL.